These 24 T cell receptor beta chains share one sample of origin, sequenced in a study of spatial heterogeneity in lung cancer. Antigen specificity for these receptors is unknown. TCRdb redid the calling of the 5' RACE reads with MiXCR, one entry per CDR3 protein. The table includes about 7,900 distinct CDR3 sequences, 5.5% to 8% detected once. Time point reported: sample taken at primary tumor resection. Study observations and caveats: Expanded alpha and beta TCR counts within tumors tracked tumor mutation counts.

This specimen was lung tumor tissue, taken at surgery. These TCRs come from a female donor with early-stage non-small cell lung cancer.

This chain links TRBV15 with TRBJ2-3; no clear D gene. Per germline, CDR1 LNHNV and CDR2 YYDKDF (reference sequence). The CDR3 sequence is 14 residues long. V gave up 1 base and J gave up 1 base, with 6 bases separating them. The CDR3 reads CATSRGVGTDTQYF. The CDR3, as DNA: TGTGCCACCAGCAGAGGGGTGGGCACAGATACGCAGTATTTT. Complete variable domain (other parts from reference TRBV15 and TRBJ2-3): DAMVIQNPRYQVTQFGKPVTLSCSQTLNHNVMYWYQQKSSQAPKLLFHYYDKDFNNEADTPDNFQSRRPNTSFCFLDIRSPGLGDTAMYLCATSRGVGTDTQYFGPGTRLTVL.

Ten or more counts support this clonotype. The chain has TRBV5-4 and TRBJ2-1, with D perhaps matching TRBD2 (6 bases). The CDR3 runs 16 residues. The germline CDR1 and CDR2 sequences are SGHNT and YYREEE (reference sequence). V lost 3 bases to trimming and J lost 4 bases, with 17 bases between them. CDR3 DNA: TGTGCCAGCAGCTCCTCAGCCGGGACTCAATACAATGAGCAGTTCTTC. It is translated as CASSSSAGTQYNEQFF.

By sample share, this clonotype is medium-sized. The chain employs TRBV10-3 and TRBJ2-1; 16 bases fit TRBD2. V lost 6 bases and J lost 9; bases outside the gene matches: 5. Germline CDR1 is ENHRY and CDR2 is SYGVKD. This CDR3 region has 15 residues. The CDR3 reads CAISPGLAGGGEQFF. The CDR3, as DNA: TGTGCCATCAGCCCGGGACTAGCGGGAGGGGGTGAGCAGTTCTTC.

Within the sample, this clonotype is medium-sized. This chain uses TRBV29-1 with TRBJ1-4; no clear D gene. CDR3 length equals 12 residues. CDR1 is SQVTM, CDR2 ANQGSEA, per germline. Trimming stripped 4 bases from V and 8 bases from J, with 11 bases between. The CDR3 DNA reads as TGCAGCGTTGCCTTCCTGGGGGAAAAACTGTTTTTT. Its protein is CSVAFLGEKLFF.

This clonotype was detected only a few times. The V gene is TRBV20-1, the J gene TRBJ1-4; D is undetermined. This CDR3 has 14 amino acids. Germline V gene data show CDR1 as DFQATT and CDR2 as SNEGSKA (reference sequence). V shed 3 bases and J shed 8 bases, with 16 bases lying between them. This CDR3 is CSASSLRKYEKLFF. CDR3 nucleotides: TGCAGTGCTAGTTCTCTCAGGAAGTACGAAAAACTGTTTTTT.

This clonotype was detected only a few times. This sequence joins TRBV12-3 or TRBV12-4 and TRBJ2-3, with 10 bases matching TRBD1. Trimming took 7 bases from V and 9 from J; bases not matched to a gene: 7. CDR3 length: 13 residues. The CDR3 loop reads CASKTGGGLTQYF. The CDR3 DNA is TGTGCCAGCAAGACAGGGGGCGGCTTGACGCAGTATTTT.

The chain joins TRBV12-3 or TRBV12-4 to TRBJ2-7; the match to TRBD1 covers 7 bases. J gave up 6 bases and V 2 bases, and 10 bases lay outside the gene matches. The CDR3 length is 15 residues. This chain's CDR3 is CASSLNPQGVREQYF. The CDR3 coding sequence is TGTGCCAGCAGTTTAAATCCTCAGGGGGTACGCGAGCAGTACTTC.

This clonotype is medium-sized in the sample. The chain employs TRBV7-8 and TRBJ1-2, with D unresolved. The CDR3 spans 14 residues. V was shortened by 1 base and J by 3 bases, with 9 bases between the two germline ends. Germline loops: CDR1 SGHVS, CDR2 FQNEAQ. The CDR3 DNA sequence: TGTGCCAGCAGCTTAGGGGATTGGGACTATGGCTACACCTTC. Encoded protein: CASSLGDWDYGYTF.

By its share, this clonotype is medium-sized. This chain connects TRBV6-2 or TRBV6-3 to TRBJ1-5; tentatively, D is TRBD1 (5 bases). CDR3 length: 15 amino acids. V was cut by 6 bases and J by 2 bases, with 14 bases left in between. Looked up from germline, CDR1 is MNHEY and CDR2 is SVGEGT. CDR3 in amino acids: CASRGVGEGNQPQHF. In DNA form, the CDR3 reads TGTGCCAGCAGAGGGGTAGGAGAGGGCAATCAGCCCCAGCATTTT.

Relative to its sample, this clonotype is medium-sized. In DNA form, the CDR3 reads TGTGCCAGCAGCTTGCGGGAGGGCCTGGGGGATGAGCAGTTCTTC. This codes for CASSLREGLGDEQFF. The V gene is TRBV7-2, the J gene TRBJ2-1; 9 nucleotides align to TRBD2. Germline CDR1 is SGHTA and CDR2 is FQGNSA. V trimming: 3 bases; J trimming: 8 bases; junction bases outside the gene matches: 8. CDR3 size: 15 residues. Drawing the rest from reference TRBV7-2 and TRBJ2-1, the complete variable domain is GAGVSQSPSNKVTEKGKDVELRCDPISGHTALYWYRQSLGQGLEFLIYFQGNSAPDKSGLPSDRFSAERTGGSVSTLTIQRTQQEDSAVYLCASSLREGLGDEQFFGPGTRLTVL.

This clonotype rates as medium-sized. This chain links TRBV3-1 with TRBJ2-7, with 14 bases fitting TRBD2. This CDR3 has 16 amino acids. Germline V CDR1 and CDR2: LGHDT, YNNKEL (reference sequence). Germline trimming cut 8 bases from V and 5 bases from J; bases unmatched to any gene: 11. Written as DNA, the CDR3 is TGTGCCAGCGGCGCCGGGACTAGCGGGAGTCTACACGAGCAGTACTTC. This codes for CASGAGTSGSLHEQYF.

This clonotype is medium-sized by share. The chain joins TRBV24-1 to TRBJ2-1, with 9 bases aligning to TRBD1. The J segment lost 6 bases and the V segment lost 5 bases, leaving 7 bases of the junction unmatched. From germline, CDR1 is KGHDR and CDR2 SFDVKD. This CDR3 is 15 amino acids long. The CDR3 coding sequence is TGTGCCACCAGTGGGGGGACAGGGCTCCGCAATGAGCAGTTCTTC. Encoded protein: CATSGGTGLRNEQFF.

The sample holds many counts of this clonotype. The V gene is TRBV11-2, the J gene TRBJ1-2, with TRBD1 as a possible D gene (6 bases). The V end lost 5 bases, the J end lost 7 bases, and 11 bases lay between the germline ends. The germline CDR1 and CDR2 sequences are SGHAT and FQNNGV. The CDR3 has 12 amino acids. DNA for the CDR3: TGTGCCAGCAGCAACTCAGGGGCTGGCTACACCTTC. This sequence encodes CASSNSGAGYTF.

This clonotype was picked up many times. The gene calls are TRBV7-2 and TRBJ2-1; TRBD2 matches 9 bases. The CDR3 covers 15 residues. V dropped 5 bases and J dropped 5; count of bases not matched to a gene: 7. Germline CDR1 SGHTA, CDR2 FQGNSA. This CDR3 is CASSRLAELNNEQFF. For the CDR3, the DNA is TGTGCCAGCAGCCGACTAGCGGAACTTAACAATGAGCAGTTCTTC.

Many counts were recorded for this clonotype. V gene TRBV12-3 or TRBV12-4 combines with J gene TRBJ2-7; D is possibly TRBD1 or TRBD2 (5 bases each). The length of the CDR3 is 13 residues. The ends were cut back, 7 bases at V and 6 bases at J, with 16 bases in the middle. CDR3 sequence: CASTMTGPGEQYF. CDR3 DNA: TGTGCCAGCACCATGACGGGACCAGGCGAGCAGTACTTC.

By share of the sample, this clonotype is medium-sized. The chain carries TRBV29-1 and TRBJ1-3; TRBD1 is a possible D gene (5 bases). The length of the CDR3 is 14 residues. Germline-derived CDR1 and CDR2 are SQVTM and ANQGSEA. Deletions cut 6 bases from V and 0 bases from J, with 12 bases between. The CDR3 loop is CSVVRQSSGNTIYF. The DNA of the CDR3 is TGCAGCGTGGTCAGACAGAGCTCTGGAAACACCATATATTTT.

In its sample, this clonotype was seen many times. The rearrangement joins TRBV18 to TRBJ2-3; no firm D call. Trimming shortened V by 3 bases and J by 8 bases, and 6 bases separated the two germline ends. This CDR3 comprises 11 residues. Germline lookup yields CDR1 KGHSH and CDR2 LQKENI. The DNA for the CDR3 is TGTGCCAGCTCACCCGCGGCTACGCAGTATTTT. Amino acids: CASSPAATQYF.

This clonotype was counted many times. This chain links TRBV2 with TRBJ2-3, with 7 bases that match TRBD2. Germline V lookup: CDR1 SNHLY, CDR2 FYNNEI. The CDR3 loop spans 15 amino acids. The trim removed 7 bases at V and 4 bases at J, leaving 11 bases unmatched. CDR3 coding DNA: TGTGCCAGCATAGGGCTAGCGGCACTCTCAGATACGCAGTATTTT. This codes for CASIGLAALSDTQYF.

This clonotype was counted at least ten times. V gene TRBV6-5 combines with J gene TRBJ2-2; no clear D. V lost 6 bases, J lost 8 bases, and 10 bases lay in between. This CDR3 is 12 amino acids long. Germline CDR1 reads MNHEY; CDR2 reads SVGAGI. The CDR3 DNA follows: TGTGCCAGCAGGCCCGACCGAGGGGAGCTGTTTTTT. Translated: CASRPDRGELFF.

This clonotype has ten or more counts. CDR3 in DNA: TGTGCCAGCAGCTTGGCACCGGGACAGGGGGTGGACGAGCAGTACTTC. It specifies CASSLAPGQGVDEQYF. The genes are TRBV5-4 and TRBJ2-7, with 11 bases aligning to TRBD1. Germline CDR1 reads SGHNT; CDR2 reads YYREEE (reference sequence). The V segment lost 0 bases and the J segment 5 bases; nucleotides outside the gene matches: 7. The CDR3 is made up of 16 amino acids.

Many counts were recorded for this clonotype. The CDR3 region is CSVGQVGELFF. CDR3 DNA: TGCAGCGTTGGGCAGGTCGGGGAGCTGTTTTTT. This chain joins TRBV29-1 and TRBJ2-2, with no clear D. This CDR3 comprises 11 residues. The germline gives CDR1 SQVTM, CDR2 ANQGSEA. V was trimmed by 4 bases and J by 7 bases, leaving 7 bases between them.

This clonotype was observed at least ten times. The chain is built from TRBV4-2 and TRBJ2-7, with D possibly matching TRBD1 (6 bases). V lost 0 bases, J lost 7 bases, and 16 bases lay in between. The CDR3 spans 15 residues. Germline assignment: CDR1 LGHNA and CDR2 YNFKEQ. The CDR3: CASSQEGAGPGEQYF. The CDR3, as DNA: TGTGCCAGCAGCCAAGAGGGGGCGGGCCCGGGGGAGCAGTACTTC.

By frequency in the sample, this clonotype is medium-sized (0.01 to 0.1%). The chain is built from TRBV12-3 or TRBV12-4 and TRBJ2-1; D call uncertain. The length of the CDR3 is 15 residues. The ends were cut back, 3 bases at V and 2 bases at J, with 11 bases in the middle. The CDR3 sequence is CASSFQRQTYNEQFF. The CDR3 DNA reads as TGTGCCAGCAGTTTTCAGCGTCAAACCTACAATGAGCAGTTCTTC.

Judged by abundance, this clonotype is medium-sized. The genes are TRBV7-8 and TRBJ2-2, with 7 bases that match TRBD1. With V trimmed by 5 bases and J by 0 bases, 6 bases remained unmatched. The germline CDR1 and CDR2 sequences are SGHVS and FQNEAQ. This CDR3 region has 16 residues. This chain's CDR3 is CASSPGQHSNTGELFF. The DNA for the CDR3 is TGTGCCAGCAGCCCGGGACAGCATTCGAACACCGGGGAGCTGTTTTTT.